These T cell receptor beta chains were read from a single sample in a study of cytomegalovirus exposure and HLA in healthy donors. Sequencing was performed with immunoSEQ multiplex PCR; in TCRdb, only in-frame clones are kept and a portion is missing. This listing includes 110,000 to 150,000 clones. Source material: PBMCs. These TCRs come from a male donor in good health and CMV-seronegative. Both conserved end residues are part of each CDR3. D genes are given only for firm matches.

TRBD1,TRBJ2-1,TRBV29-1,TGCAGCGTTCCCCTCCGGGACAGGGATTACAATGAGCAGTTCTTC,CSVPLRDRDYNEQFF
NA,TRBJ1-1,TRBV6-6,TGTGCCAGCAGTACCCGCGATACTGAAGCTTTCTTT,CASSTRDTEAFF
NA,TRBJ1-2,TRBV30,TGTGCCTGGAGTGTGGGAGGATATGGATACGGCTACACCTTC,CAWSVGGYGYGYTF
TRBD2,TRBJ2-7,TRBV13,TGTGCCAGCAGCCAAGGGACTAATCGTGTCGAGCAGTACTTC,CASSQGTNRVEQYF
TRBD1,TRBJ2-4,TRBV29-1,TGCAGCGTCATGGACAGGGGAAAAAACATTCAGTACTTC,CSVMDRGKNIQYF
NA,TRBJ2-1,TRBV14,TGTGCCAGCAGCCAAGTCTTGGTGAGTGAGCAGTTCTTC,CASSQVLVSEQFF
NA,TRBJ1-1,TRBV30,TGTGCCTGGAGTGTTCAGGGGAACACTGAAGCTTTCTTT,CAWSVQGNTEAFF
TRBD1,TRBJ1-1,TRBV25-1,TGTGCCAGCAGGAGGGGGACAGCTCTTACGAACACTGAAGCTTTCTTT,CASRRGTALTNTEAFF
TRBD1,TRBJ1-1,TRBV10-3,TGTGCCATCAAGATACAGGGGATGAACACTGAAGCTTTCTTT,CAIKIQGMNTEAFF
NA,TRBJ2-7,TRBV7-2,TGTGCCAGCAGCTTAGTGACAGTTACCACCTACGAGCAGTACTTC,CASSLVTVTTYEQYF
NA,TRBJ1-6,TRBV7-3,TGTGCCAGCAGCTTGGGGCACTCCTATAATTCACCCCTCCACTTT,CASSLGHSYNSPLHF
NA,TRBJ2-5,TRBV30,TGTGCCTGGAGTGTACGGGAAACGGGGGACCAAGAGACCCAGTACTTC,CAWSVRETGDQETQYF
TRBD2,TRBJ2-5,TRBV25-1,TGTGCCAGCAGTTTAGCGGGATCACCTATCAAAGAGACCCAGTACTTC,CASSLAGSPIKETQYF
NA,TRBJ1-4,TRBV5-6,TGTGCCAGCAGCCGCGGTGGGGGGGATGAAAAACTGTTTTTT,CASSRGGGDEKLFF
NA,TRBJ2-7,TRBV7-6,TGTGCCAGCAGCTTTGGTGGGGGCGGGTACGAGCAGTACTTC,CASSFGGGGYEQYF
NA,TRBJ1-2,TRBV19,TGTGCCAGTAGTTCATTCCTCCAGTTCACTAACTATGGCTACACCTTC,CASSSFLQFTNYGYTF
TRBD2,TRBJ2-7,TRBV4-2,TGTGCCAGCAGCCAAGGACTAGCGGGAGGGTACGAGCAGTACTTC,CASSQGLAGGYEQYF
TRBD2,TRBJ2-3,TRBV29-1,TGCAGCGTTGCTTCTAGCGGGAGGTGGGCAGATACGCAGTATTTT,CSVASSGRWADTQYF
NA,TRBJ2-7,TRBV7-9,TGTGCCAGCAGCCCTCCCCCGGGAGCGGCCTACTCCTACGAGCAGTACTTC,CASSPPPGAAYSYEQYF
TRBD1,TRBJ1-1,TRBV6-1,TGTGCCAGCAGTGAAGCGTCTGTCGGACCGGACAGGGGGAACACTGAAGCTTTCTTT,CASSEASVGPDRGNTEAFF
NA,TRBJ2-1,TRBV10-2,TGCGCCAGCAGTGAGCGGGCTAGCCAACGGGTCGATGAGCAGTTCTTC,CASSERASQRVDEQFF
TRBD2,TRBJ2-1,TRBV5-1,TGCGCCAGCCATAGCGGGAGGGCCGGGTCCTACAATGAGCAGTTCTTC,CASHSGRAGSYNEQFF
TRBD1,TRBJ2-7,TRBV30,TGTGCCTGGAAGGACAGGGGCTACGAGCAGTACTTC,CAWKDRGYEQYF
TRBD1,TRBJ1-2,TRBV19,TGTGCCAGTAGTACCAGGACAGGGGAGAGAGGCGGCTACACCTTC,CASSTRTGERGGYTF
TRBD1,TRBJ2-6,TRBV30,TGTGCCTGGAACGTACAGGGGGCTGTCGGGGCCAACGTCCTGACTTTC,CAWNVQGAVGANVLTF
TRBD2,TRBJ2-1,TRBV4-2,TGTGCCAGCAGCCCCCAGTGGGGGGGACCCGACAATGAGCAGTTCTTC,CASSPQWGGPDNEQFF
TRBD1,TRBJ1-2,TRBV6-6,TGTGCCAGCAGCCCCACGCGGTCAGGGGGCAGGGGCTACACCTTC,CASSPTRSGGRGYTF
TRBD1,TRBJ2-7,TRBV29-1,TGCAGCGTGCGAACGGGACAGGGCTATTCCGAGCAGTACTTC,CSVRTGQGYSEQYF
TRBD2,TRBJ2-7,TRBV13,TGTGCCAGCAGGGCTAGCGGGAGCCCTTCCTACGAGCAGTACTTC,CASRASGSPSYEQYF
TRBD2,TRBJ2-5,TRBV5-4,TGTGCCAGCACTCGCAGCGGGAGTAGGGAAGAGACCCAGTACTTC,CASTRSGSREETQYF
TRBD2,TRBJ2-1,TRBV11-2,TGTGCCAGCAGATCGGGACTAGCGGGAGCCGATGAGCAGTTCTTC,CASRSGLAGADEQFF
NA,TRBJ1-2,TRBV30,TGTGCCACCCGCACAGGCGCTGACCGAGATAACTATGGCTACACCTTC,CATRTGADRDNYGYTF
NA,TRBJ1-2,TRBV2,TGTGCCAGCAGACCGCTACAGGGTTCAGGCGGCTACACCTTC,CASRPLQGSGGYTF
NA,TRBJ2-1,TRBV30,TGTGCCTGGAGTCTTCGGGGGGCGACTTACAATGAGCAGTTCTTC,CAWSLRGATYNEQFF
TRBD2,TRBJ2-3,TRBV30,TGTGCCTGGAGTGTCTCCCGGACTAGCGGGAGCCGGGGGACGCAGTATTTT,CAWSVSRTSGSRGTQYF
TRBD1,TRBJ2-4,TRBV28,TGTGCCAGCAGTCCCGGACAGGGGGCCAAAAACATTCAGTACTTC,CASSPGQGAKNIQYF
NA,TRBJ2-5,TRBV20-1,TGCAGTGCTCAACGGGAAGAGACCCAGTACTTC,CSAQREETQYF
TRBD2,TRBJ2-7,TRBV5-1,TGCGCCAGCAGCTCCGAGCGGGGAGGTGGTGGAGAGCAGTACTTC,CASSSERGGGGEQYF
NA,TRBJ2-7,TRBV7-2,TGTGCCAGCAGCTCGGACGGGACAAATCCCTACGAGCAGTACTTC,CASSSDGTNPYEQYF
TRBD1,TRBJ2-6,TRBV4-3,TGCGCCAGCAGCCAAGGAAAGGGGACAGGTGGATCTGGGGCCAACGTCCTGACTTTC,CASSQGKGTGGSGANVLTF
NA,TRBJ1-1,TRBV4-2,TGTGCCAGCAGCCAGGGGGGGGTGGGAGAAATTGCTTTCTTT,CASSQGGVGEIAFF